Sequencing of this T cell receptor (beta chain) was carried out in a study of T-cell memory formation after mild COVID-19. Findings and caveats of the study: The study found contracting CD4+ clones mainly in CM and EM and contracting CD8+ clones in EMRA.

The sample holds many counts of this clonotype. Its antigen remains unidentified. 5'RACE primed from the constant segment yielded TCR alpha and TCR beta cDNA libraries bearing sample barcodes and UMIs. A single record per CDR3 protein comes from TCRdb applying MiXCR to the 5' RACE reads. The sample records around 370,000 distinct CDR3 sequences, under 25% being singletons. The CDR3 covers 14 residues. Trimming took 0 bases from V and 2 from J, leaving 6 bases between them. Looked up from germline, CDR1 is SGHRS and CDR2 is YFSETQ. J is TRBJ1-3 and V is TRBV5-1; D is unclear. The source is an adult woman who had mild COVID-19 (a few samples of this study predate the infection). Cell type and time point are not known. Sample: PBMCs or a T cell subset sorted from them (not recorded which). CDR3: CASSLGDPGNTIYF. In DNA, the CDR3 is TGCGCCAGCAGCTTGGGAGATCCTGGAAACACCATATATTTT.